The 21 T cell receptor beta chains below all came from one sample that was sequenced in a study of memory CD4+ T cells and cytomegalovirus serostatus. Some clones are missing from TCRdb's copy, which holds only in-frame ones; the method was immunoSEQ multiplex PCR. Of 40,000 to 55,000 clones in the sample, roughly three quarters are singletons; the top ten hold over 0.5%. Single viable CD3+CD4+CD8-CD45RO+ cells were sorted as the memory CD4+ T cells. Sequenced sample: memory CD4+ T cells from blood. The origin of the receptors is an adult in good health and CMV-seronegative.

The chain uses TRBV19 and TRBJ2-5; D perhaps matches TRBD1 (5 bases). The CDR3 contains 13 residues. The germline V and J ends were trimmed by 5 bases and 5 bases, with 12 bases remaining between them. Germline V gene sequence: CDR1 LNHDA, CDR2 SQIVND (reference sequence). CDR3 amino acids: CASSLRGRETQYF. CDR3 nucleotide sequence: TGTGCCAGTAGTTTAAGGGGCCGGGAGACCCAGTACTTC.

V usage is TRBV19 and J usage is TRBJ2-1; 9 bases map to TRBD1. The germline V gene has CDR1 LNHDA and CDR2 SQIVND (reference sequence). The CDR3 length is 16 residues. The junction had 10 bases not matched to a gene; V was cut back by 4 bases and J by 6 bases. The CDR3 DNA sequence: TGTGCCAGTAGTAGGCCCCGGACAGGGGTAAGCAATGAGCAGTTCTTC. As protein: CASSRPRTGVSNEQFF.

V and J are TRBV5-4 and TRBJ2-1; D not certain. The V and J ends lost 1 base and 6 bases respectively, with 11 bases between them. Germline loops: CDR1 SGHNT, CDR2 YYREEE (reference sequence). The CDR3 extends over 14 amino acids. CDR3 in DNA: TGTGCCAGCAGCTTGTCCGTGTGGCGCAATGAGCAGTTCTTC. This translates into CASSLSVWRNEQFF.

This clone has only a few counts. V usage is TRBV27 and J usage is TRBJ2-1; 10 bases agree with TRBD2. The CDR3 runs 17 residues. Trimming cost V 8 bases and J 3 bases; bases outside gene matches: 13. The germline gives CDR1 MNHEY, CDR2 SMNVEV (reference sequence). CDR3 nucleotide sequence: TGTGCCAGCGGAGAGGGGTTTAGCGGGAGGAGCTACAATGAGCAGTTCTTC. It codes for CASGEGFSGRSYNEQFF.

This sequence joins TRBV5-1 and TRBJ1-2; D remains unclear. Germline assignment: CDR1 SGHRS and CDR2 YFSETQ. V was pared by 5 bases and J by 2 bases, with 7 bases between. The CDR3 covers 12 residues. The CDR3 region is CASRRENYGYTF. The CDR3 nucleotides are TGCGCCAGCAGGCGGGAGAACTATGGCTACACCTTC.

This clone appeared a few times. The rearrangement links TRBV10-1 to TRBJ2-1, with D tentatively TRBD2 (7 bases). The V and J ends lost 3 bases and 3 bases respectively, with 12 bases between them. This CDR3 is built from 15 residues. Germline loops: CDR1 WNHNN, CDR2 SYGVQD (reference sequence). Here the CDR3 DNA reads TGCGCCAGCAGTGATCGGGGGGCGAACTACAATGAGCAGTTCTTC. It codes for CASSDRGANYNEQFF.

The CDR3 DNA reads as TGTGCCAGCAGCGTCACCGGGACAGGGGAGAAAAAACTGTTTTTT. Translating gives CASSVTGTGEKKLFF. V is TRBV7-2 and J is TRBJ1-4; TRBD1 agrees at 10 bases. CDR3 size: 15 residues. Germline values: CDR1 SGHTA, CDR2 FQGNSA. V lost 5 bases to trimming and J lost 9 bases; unmatched junction nucleotides: 9.

V usage is TRBV19 and J usage is TRBJ2-7; D is possibly TRBD2 (5 bases). The CDR3 is made up of 15 amino acids. V lost 5 bases and J lost 3, with 17 bases in between. Germline V gene data show CDR1 as LNHDA and CDR2 as SQIVND (reference sequence). The CDR3 DNA is TGTGCCAGTAGTTTCCGGGGTAGCGATCACTACGAGCAGTACTTC. The encoded protein is CASSFRGSDHYEQYF.

The chain employs TRBV15 and TRBJ1-2; D remains unclear. Deletions cut 1 base from V and 5 bases from J, with 8 bases between. The CDR3 has 13 residues. From germline, CDR1 is LNHNV and CDR2 YYDKDF (reference sequence). The CDR3 bases are TGTGCCACCAGCAGAGTAAAGGGATATGGCTACACCTTC. Amino acids: CATSRVKGYGYTF.

As for this clone: The sample carries other DNA sequences with the same CDR3. The chain has TRBV29-1 and TRBJ2-1; no firm D call. Germline V gene data show CDR1 as SQVTM and CDR2 as ANQGSEA. The CDR3 spans 12 residues. V lost 1 base, J lost 6 bases, and 7 bases lay in between. DNA of the CDR3: TGCAGCGTTGAAGGGCTAGGCAATGAGCAGTTCTTC. Residues: CSVEGLGNEQFF.

The chain carries TRBV5-6 and TRBJ2-7; D is undetermined. Germline V lookup: CDR1 SGHDT, CDR2 YYEEEE. V lost 3 bases and J 5 bases, leaving 9 bases between the germline ends. This CDR3 is 12 amino acids long. The CDR3 sequence: CASSSLRDEQYF. CDR3 nucleotides: TGTGCCAGCAGCTCTCTTCGGGACGAGCAGTACTTC.

The CDR3 DNA follows: TGTGCCAGCAGTGAATCTGTTAGCGGGAGAGGGGCAGATACGCAGTATTTT. Protein sequence: CASSESVSGRGADTQYF. V is TRBV25-1 and J is TRBJ2-3; 9 positions match TRBD2. The CDR3 is made up of 17 amino acids. V trimming: 1 base; J trimming: 4 bases; junction bases outside the gene matches: 9. CDR1 is MGHDK, CDR2 SYGVNS, per germline.

This sequence joins TRBV6-6 and TRBJ1-6, with 7 nucleotides matching TRBD1. V shed 8 bases, J shed 13 bases, and the junction held 17 bases outside the gene matches. Germline V gives CDR1 MNHNY, CDR2 SVGAGI (reference sequence). This CDR3 contains 15 residues. CDR3 region: CASAPGDSRPEPLHF. CDR3 nucleotide sequence: TGTGCCAGCGCCCCTGGGGACAGTCGGCCGGAGCCCCTCCACTTT.

The V call is TRBV27, the J call TRBJ2-2, with 7 positions matching TRBD1. The CDR3 runs 17 residues. Germline trimming cut 5 bases from V and 6 bases from J; bases unmatched to any gene: 15. Per germline, CDR1 MNHEY and CDR2 SMNVEV (reference sequence). The CDR3 DNA reads TGTGCCAGCAGTCTGGACACGACAGGGTTGGTCCCCGGGGAGCTGTTTTTT. It specifies CASSLDTTGLVPGELFF.

The CDR3, as DNA: TGTGCCAGCAGCGACGGGACGAGAGGTGAAAAACTGTTTTTT. It encodes CASSDGTRGEKLFF. The chain has TRBV5-4 and TRBJ1-4; the D gene is possibly TRBD1 (5 bases). The V gene's germline CDR1 is SGHNT and CDR2 YYREEE (reference sequence). Trimming stripped 4 bases from V and 7 bases from J, with 14 bases between. This CDR3 has 14 amino acids.

As DNA, the CDR3 is TGCGCCAGCAGCTTACAGGGGAATTTGGGTGAAAAACTGTTTTTT. It specifies CASSLQGNLGEKLFF. The chain employs TRBV5-1 and TRBJ1-4; 7 bases align to TRBD1. The CDR3 consists of 15 residues. Unmatched junction bases numbered 8, after V lost 2 bases and J lost 7 bases. Germline V gene lookup returns CDR1 SGHRS and CDR2 YFSETQ.

This clone has only one observation. The chain couples TRBV10-2 to TRBJ2-6; D remains ambiguous. Germline V gives CDR1 WSHSY, CDR2 SAAADI. V was clipped by 3 bases and J by 2 bases, with 8 bases between them. This CDR3 has 15 residues. As DNA, the CDR3 is TGCGCCAGCAGTGACCGGTGGCCTGGGGCCAACGTCCTGACTTTC. It encodes CASSDRWPGANVLTF.

The chain combines TRBV7-2 with TRBJ2-7; 12 nucleotides agree with TRBD2. The CDR3 runs 19 residues. V shed 3 bases, J shed 6 bases, and the junction held 18 bases outside the gene matches. Germline assignment: CDR1 SGHTA and CDR2 FQGNSA. The chain's CDR3 is CASSFSGTSGHPLSGEQYF. CDR3 DNA sequence: TGTGCCAGCAGCTTTTCCGGGACTAGCGGGCATCCCCTCTCGGGCGAGCAGTACTTC. The full variable domain, in which reference TRBV7-2 and TRBJ2-7 provide the parts outside the CDR3, is GAGVSQSPSNKVTEKGKDVELRCDPISGHTALYWYRQSLGQGLEFLIYFQGNSAPDKSGLPSDRFSAERTGGSVSTLTIQRTQQEDSAVYLCASSFSGTSGHPLSGEQYFGPGTRLTVT.

The CDR3 reads CASRRGEAYEQYF. Written as DNA, the CDR3 is TGTGCCAGCAGACGAGGGGAAGCCTACGAGCAGTACTTC. The gene calls are TRBV6-5 and TRBJ2-7; D may be TRBD1 or TRBD2 (5 bases each). Between the trimmed V and J ends, which lost 6 bases and 2 bases, there was a span of 11 bases. The CDR3 has 13 amino acids. The germline V gene has CDR1 MNHEY and CDR2 SVGAGI.

The chain carries TRBV27 and TRBJ2-5; D may be TRBD2 (6 bases). Trimming pared 6 bases from V and 4 bases from J, leaving 12 bases between. CDR1 is MNHEY, CDR2 SMNVEV, per germline (reference sequence). The CDR3 length is 13 residues. CDR3 residues: CASSPRRGETQYF. Written as DNA, the CDR3 is TGTGCCAGCAGCCCCCGGAGGGGAGAGACCCAGTACTTC.

V is TRBV30 and J is TRBJ2-5; TRBD1 matches 11 bases. Germline loops: CDR1 GTSNPN, CDR2 SVGIG (reference sequence). The CDR3 totals 13 residues. The CDR3 protein is CSQGQGASGTQYF. The CDR3 region has the DNA TGTAGTCAAGGACAGGGGGCGTCAGGGACCCAGTACTTC. Full variable domain (remainder filled in from reference TRBV30 and TRBJ2-5): SQTIHQWPATLVQPVGSPLSLECTVEGTSNPNLYWYRQAAGRGLQLLFYSVGIGQISSEVPQNLSASRPQDRQFILSSKKLLLSDSGFYLCSQGQGASGTQYFGPGTRLLVL.